This entry is about one T cell receptor (beta chain). The CDR3 has 17 amino acids. Between the trimmed V and J ends, which lost 4 bases and 2 bases, there was a span of 20 bases. Per the germline V gene, CDR1 is SGHRS and CDR2 is YFSETQ. These data are taken from a study of T-cell reconstitution after alpha-beta-depleted transplantation in children. Unique molecular identifiers featured in how the TCRbeta library was prepared. TCRdb independently ran MiXCR on the PCR reads; one entry per CDR3 protein. The data contain a few hundred thousand distinct CDR3 sequences, over 9% of them singletons. The TCR comes from a human donor who donated a stem cell graft to a child with acute lymphoblastic leukemia. This sequence joins TRBV5-1 and TRBJ2-3; TRBD2 might be the D (6 bases). The material sequenced was PBMCs from the stem cell graft donor, taken from the stem cell graft. CDR3 sequence (DNA): TGCGCCAGCAGCCCCATATCGGGCGGGGCCTACACAGATACGCAGTATTTT. Translating gives CASSPISGGAYTDTQYF.